What follows are 10 T cell receptor beta chains derived from one specimen sequenced in a study of CD4 T cells in relation to SARS-CoV-2 and coronaviruses. Clones were read by immunoSEQ multiplex PCR, and TCRdb kept only the in-frame ones, dropping some. Seen here are some 11,000 clones, over 80% observed once, and the top ten hold over 2%. Material: naive CD4+ T cells from PBMCs. The subset is: naive CD4+ T cells isolated by negative enrichment. These receptors came from an adult with COVID-19.

The J gene is TRBJ2-5, the V gene TRBV11-3; either TRBD1 or TRBD2 may fit D (6 bases each). The CDR3 contains 15 residues. Germline V gene data show CDR1 as SGHNT and CDR2 as YENEEA. V was shortened by 3 bases and J by 3 bases, with 14 bases between the two germline ends. This chain's CDR3 is CASSLEGHREETQYF. The CDR3 DNA follows: TGTGCCAGCAGCTTGGAGGGACACAGGGAAGAGACCCAGTACTTC.

This rearrangement joins TRBV24-1 to TRBJ2-3; D remains ambiguous. CDR1 and CDR2 from the germline V gene are KGHDR and SFDVKD. Trimming shortened V by 4 bases and J by 1 base, and 11 bases separated the two germline ends. CDR3 length equals 15 residues. CDR3: CATSDLVVGTDTQYF. For the CDR3, the DNA is TGTGCCACCAGTGACCTCGTGGTGGGCACAGATACGCAGTATTTT.

The genes are TRBV19 and TRBJ1-6, with D possibly being TRBD1 (5 bases). Germline assignment: CDR1 LNHDA and CDR2 SQIVND (reference sequence). This CDR3 comprises 15 residues. Trimming pared 7 bases from V and 6 bases from J, leaving 16 bases between. CDR3 protein: CASISTVAFNSPLHF. As DNA, the CDR3 is TGTGCCAGTATTTCGACAGTTGCTTTTAATTCACCCCTCCACTTT.

The CDR3 here is CASSTATTDTQYF. The CDR3 DNA reads TGTGCCAGCAGCACCGCCACGACAGATACGCAGTATTTT. The rearrangement joins TRBV11-1 to TRBJ2-3; D unclear. The CDR3 loop spans 13 amino acids. V was clipped by 5 bases and J by 3 bases, with 9 bases between them. The V gene's germline CDR1 is SGHAT and CDR2 FQDESV (reference sequence).

This clone was seen once. Written as DNA, the CDR3 is TGTGCCAGCAGCTTAGCAGAGACCCAGTACTTC. Translated: CASSLAETQYF. This sequence joins TRBV7-2 and TRBJ2-5; no definite D call. Germline CDR1 and CDR2: SGHTA and FQGNSA. There are 11 residues in the CDR3. Trimming removed 0 bases at V and 4 bases at J, with 0 bases between.

The genes are TRBV5-1 and TRBJ1-5; D might be TRBD1 (6 bases). V lost 0 bases and J 0 bases, leaving 10 bases between the germline ends. The CDR3 sequence is 16 residues long. Per the germline V gene, CDR1 is SGHRS and CDR2 is YFSETQ. CDR3 protein: CASSLGPGASNQPQHF. Written as DNA, the CDR3 is TGCGCCAGCAGCTTGGGCCCAGGGGCTAGCAATCAGCCCCAGCATTTT.

The chain uses TRBV9 and TRBJ2-6, with D tentatively TRBD1 or TRBD2 (5 bases each). This CDR3 contains 18 residues. The germline V and J ends were trimmed by 0 bases and 1 base, with 14 bases remaining between them. Germline lookup yields CDR1 SGDLS and CDR2 YYNGEE. CDR3: CASSVEVGVVSGANVLTF. CDR3 DNA: TGTGCCAGCAGCGTAGAGGTGGGGGTGGTATCTGGGGCCAACGTCCTGACTTTC.

The V gene is TRBV7-9, the J gene TRBJ2-5, with 14 nucleotides matching TRBD2. CDR1 and CDR2 from the germline V gene are SEHNR and FQNEAQ (reference sequence). The ends lost 5 bases at V and 2 bases at J; junction bases unmatched: 4. This CDR3 contains 16 residues. For the CDR3, the DNA is TGTGCCAGCAGCATCGGGACTAGCGGGGGACAAGAGACCCAGTACTTC. Its translation is CASSIGTSGGQETQYF.

The V gene is TRBV11-2, the J gene TRBJ2-1; 7 bases align to TRBD2. With V trimmed by 2 bases and J by 6 bases, 10 bases remained unmatched. The CDR3 is 16 amino acids. Germline CDR1 reads SGHAT; CDR2 reads FQNNGV. The CDR3 protein is CASSLIGPPGGNEQFF. CDR3 DNA sequence: TGTGCCAGCAGCTTAATCGGGCCCCCGGGGGGCAATGAGCAGTTCTTC. The full variable domain, rest sourced from reference TRBV11-2 and TRBJ2-1, is EAGVAQSPRYKIIEKRQSVAFWCNPISGHATLYWYQQILGQGPKLLIQFQNNGVVDDSQLPKDRFSAERLKGVDSTLKIQPAKLEDSAVYLCASSLIGPPGGNEQFFGPGTRLTVL.

This rearrangement joins TRBV2 to TRBJ1-1; D possibly corresponds to TRBD1 (5 bases). The length of the CDR3 is 14 residues. Germline V gives CDR1 SNHLY, CDR2 FYNNEI. Trimming cost V 5 bases and J 4 bases, with 14 bases left between them. The CDR3, as DNA: TGTGCCAGCAGTTTCATGAACGGGGCCACTGAAGCTTTCTTT. Its protein is CASSFMNGATEAFF.